Described below is a single T cell receptor (beta chain) sequence and its context. The CDR3 length is 17 residues. The germline V gene encodes CDR1 SNHLY and CDR2 FYNNEI. Losses at the gene ends were 1 base for V and 6 bases for J; bases not matched to a gene: 6. The sample originates from a study of T-cell reconstitution after alpha-beta-depleted transplantation in children. Construction of the TCRbeta library involved unique molecular identifiers. TCRdb reprocessed the PCR reads with MiXCR, giving one entry per CDR3 protein. The sample lists approximately 490,000 distinct CDR3 sequences; approximately 13% were seen once.

This TCR was recovered from a human donor who donated a stem cell graft to a child with combined immunodeficiency. The J gene is TRBJ2-1, the V gene TRBV2; TRBD2 matches 13 bases. This specimen consisted of PBMCs from the stem cell graft donor, obtained from the stem cell graft. DNA for the CDR3: TGTGCCAGCAGTGAAGGGACTAGCGGGAGATCAGGCAATGAGCAGTTCTTC. Translated: CASSEGTSGRSGNEQFF.